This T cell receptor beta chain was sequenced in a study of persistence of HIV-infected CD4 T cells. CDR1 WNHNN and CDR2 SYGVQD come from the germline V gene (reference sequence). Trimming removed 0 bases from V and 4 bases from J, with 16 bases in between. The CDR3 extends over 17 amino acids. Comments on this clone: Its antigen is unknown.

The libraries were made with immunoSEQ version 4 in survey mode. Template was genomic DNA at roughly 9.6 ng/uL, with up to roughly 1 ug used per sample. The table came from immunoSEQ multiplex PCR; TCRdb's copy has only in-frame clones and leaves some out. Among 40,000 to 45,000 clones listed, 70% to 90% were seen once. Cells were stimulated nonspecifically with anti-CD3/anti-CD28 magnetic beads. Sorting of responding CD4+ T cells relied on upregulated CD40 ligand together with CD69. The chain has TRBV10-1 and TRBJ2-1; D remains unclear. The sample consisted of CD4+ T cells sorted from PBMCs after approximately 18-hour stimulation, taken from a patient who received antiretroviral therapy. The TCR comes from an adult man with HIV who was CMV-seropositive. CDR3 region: CASSESGTRTEYNEQFF. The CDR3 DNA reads TGCGCCAGCAGTGAGTCGGGAACCCGGACGGAGTACAATGAGCAGTTCTTC.